The 17 T cell receptor beta chains in this list originate from one sample, sequenced in a study of cytomegalovirus exposure and HLA in healthy donors. The PCR was carried out with 60 Vbeta primers and 13 Jbeta primers. Here immunoSEQ multiplex PCR was the method, and the copy in TCRdb shows in-frame clones only, minus some. The sample lists some 120,000 clones, 81% seen once, with less than 2% in the top ten. What was sequenced was PBMCs. These receptors were collected from a man between 35 and 55 years old in good health and CMV-seronegative.

The J gene is TRBJ2-3, the V gene TRBV7-2; D possibly corresponds to TRBD1 (6 bases). The ends were cut back, 1 base at V and 0 bases at J, with 8 bases in the middle. Germline V lookup: CDR1 SGHTA, CDR2 FQGNSA. This CDR3 has 15 residues. CDR3 loop: CASSLGGPSTDTQYF. In DNA form, the CDR3 reads TGTGCCAGCAGCTTAGGGGGGCCGAGCACAGATACGCAGTATTTT.

V is TRBV5-4 and J is TRBJ2-7, with 7 nucleotides matching TRBD1. V dropped 0 bases and J dropped 2; count of bases not matched to a gene: 2. The germline V gene encodes CDR1 SGHNT and CDR2 YYREEE (reference sequence). CDR3 length: 14 amino acids. The CDR3 loop reads CASSLEQGTYEQYF. CDR3 nucleotides: TGTGCCAGCAGCTTGGAACAGGGGACCTACGAGCAGTACTTC.

The genes are TRBV19 and TRBJ2-1; weak D call: TRBD2 (6 bases). Trimming left V 2 bases short and J 6 bases short, with 8 bases between. Germline V gene data show CDR1 as LNHDA and CDR2 as SQIVND (reference sequence). This CDR3 has 13 amino acids. CDR3 DNA: TGTGCCAGTAGTATACGACTAGGCAATGAGCAGTTCTTC. Translated: CASSIRLGNEQFF.

The chain couples TRBV19 to TRBJ1-1, with D possibly matching TRBD1 (5 bases). The V gene's germline CDR1 is LNHDA and CDR2 SQIVND (reference sequence). This CDR3 is 17 amino acids long. V was clipped by 1 base and J by 2 bases, with 17 bases between them. CDR3 nucleotide sequence: TGTGCCAGTAGTATAGGTGACAGACCACCCGGCAACACTGAAGCTTTCTTT. Encoded protein: CASSIGDRPPGNTEAFF. Drawing the rest from reference TRBV19 and TRBJ1-1, the complete variable domain is DGGITQSPKYLFRKEGQNVTLSCEQNLNHDAMYWYRQDPGQGLRLIYYSQIVNDFQKGDIAEGYSVSREKKESFPLTVTSAQKNPTAFYLCASSIGDRPPGNTEAFFGQGTRLTVV.

The rearrangement uses TRBV7-2 and TRBJ2-1; D gene ambiguous. With 4 bases removed from V and 7 bases from J, the gap between germline ends came to 5 bases. Germline CDR1 reads SGHTA; CDR2 reads FQGNSA. This CDR3 spans 11 amino acids. CDR3 in amino acids: CASSSQNEQFF. The CDR3 DNA is TGTGCCAGCAGCTCCCAAAATGAGCAGTTCTTC.

V is TRBV5-6 and J is TRBJ2-3; 11 bases map to TRBD2. The V gene's germline CDR1 is SGHDT and CDR2 YYEEEE. The CDR3 has 16 amino acids. Losses at the gene ends were 6 bases for V and 6 bases for J; bases not matched to a gene: 12. The CDR3: CASTARLAGLKDTQYF. The CDR3 DNA is TGTGCCAGCACCGCTAGACTAGCGGGACTTAAGGATACGCAGTATTTT.

In the case of this clone: One end of the junction varies from germline; a read error may be responsible. The chain couples TRBV7-9 to TRBJ2-6, with TRBD1 identical over 10 bases. Germline loops: CDR1 SEHNR, CDR2 FQNEAQ (reference sequence). The CDR3 extends over 19 amino acids. CDR3 bases: TGTGCCAGCAGCTTAGGCCCGGGACAGGGGCTGATTGGGGCCAACGGCCTGACTTTC. Translated, it gives CASSLGPGQGLIGANGLTF.

The rearrangement uses TRBV6-5 and TRBJ1-2, with 10 bases matching TRBD1. Germline CDR1 reads MNHEY; CDR2 reads SVGAGI. The CDR3 contains 15 residues. V lost 7 bases and J lost 4; bases outside the gene matches: 9. The CDR3 nucleotides are TGTGCCAGCAACCACCCGGGACAGGGGACCTATGGCTACACCTTC. Amino acids: CASNHPGQGTYGYTF.

This sequence joins TRBV5-6 and TRBJ1-6; TRBD1 matches at 8 bases. Germline CDR1 and CDR2: SGHDT and YYEEEE. With V trimmed by 1 base and J by 8 bases, 5 bases remained unmatched. The CDR3 sequence is 15 residues long. In DNA, the CDR3 is TGTGCCAGCAGCTTGTGGGACAGGAAGCATTCACCCCTCCACTTT. Translation gives CASSLWDRKHSPLHF. Full variable domain (rest looked up from reference TRBV5-6 and TRBJ1-6): DAGVTQSPTHLIKTRGQQVTLRCSPKSGHDTVSWYQQALGQGPQFIFQYYEEEERQRGNFPDRFSGHQFPNYSSELNVNALLLGDSALYLCASSLWDRKHSPLHFGNGTRLTVT.

The genes are TRBV19 and TRBJ2-2; 10 bases line up with TRBD2. J gave up 3 bases and V 9 bases, and 7 bases lay outside the gene matches. The germline CDR1 and CDR2 sequences are LNHDA and SQIVND (reference sequence). The CDR3 contains 15 residues. CDR3 nucleotide sequence: TGTGCCAGCACCCAACTAGCGGGGTACACCGGGGAGCTGTTTTTT. Its translation is CASTQLAGYTGELFF.

This chain joins TRBV18 and TRBJ2-3, with 13 bases lining up with TRBD2. Germline assignment: CDR1 KGHSH and CDR2 LQKENI. V lost 4 bases to trimming and J lost 3 bases; unmatched junction nucleotides: 7. The CDR3 has 17 amino acids. The CDR3 DNA reads as TGTGCCAGCTCACTCCTTGGACTAGCGGGAGTGACAGATACGCAGTATTTT. Amino acid sequence: CASSLLGLAGVTDTQYF.

The chain links TRBV7-2 to TRBJ2-3; 9 nucleotides match TRBD2. The ends lost 3 bases at V and 4 bases at J; junction bases unmatched: 8. Germline CDR1 is SGHTA and CDR2 is FQGNSA. This CDR3 has 16 amino acids. CDR3 nucleotide sequence: TGTGCCAGCAGCTTCCCGGGACTAGCCTCAGCAGATACGCAGTATTTT. As protein: CASSFPGLASADTQYF.

V usage is TRBV18 and J usage is TRBJ1-6, with TRBD1 as a possible D gene (5 bases). CDR1 and CDR2 from the germline V gene are KGHSH and LQKENI. The CDR3 consists of 14 residues. V gave up 4 bases and J gave up 4 bases, with 8 bases separating them. This CDR3 is CASSRAGYNSPLHF. The CDR3 coding sequence is TGTGCCAGCTCACGGGCAGGGTATAATTCACCCCTCCACTTT. Together with reference TRBV18 and TRBJ1-6, the CDR3 gives the full variable domain: NAGVMQNPRHLVRRRGQEARLRCSPMKGHSHVYWYRQLPEEGLKFMVYLQKENIIDESGMPKERFSAEFPKEGPSILRIQQVVRGDSAAYFCASSRAGYNSPLHFGNGTRLTVT.

CDR3 residues: CASSDHPGTGLEKLFF. The CDR3 DNA sequence: TGCGCCAGCAGTGATCACCCCGGGACAGGGCTTGAAAAACTGTTTTTT. This rearrangement joins TRBV10-2 to TRBJ1-4; 9 positions agree with TRBD1. J gave up 7 bases and V 3 bases, and 9 bases lay outside the gene matches. The CDR3 is 16 amino acids. The germline CDR1 and CDR2 sequences are WSHSY and SAAADI.

The chain links TRBV13 to TRBJ2-7; possibly TRBD1 for D (5 bases). The CDR3 sequence is 14 residues long. Per germline, CDR1 PRHDT and CDR2 FYEKMQ (reference sequence). The V end lost 5 bases, the J end lost 2 bases, and 13 bases lay between the germline ends. The CDR3 here is CASSHKETAYEQYF. CDR3 DNA: TGTGCCAGCAGCCATAAAGAGACAGCCTACGAGCAGTACTTC.

The V and J genes are TRBV9 and TRBJ2-5; TRBD2 matches 14 bases. Germline loops: CDR1 SGDLS, CDR2 YYNGEE. V dropped 4 bases and J dropped 1; count of bases not matched to a gene: 12. The CDR3 is 19 residues long. CDR3 sequence reads: CASSSRLAGGPGSQETQYF. The CDR3 DNA follows: TGTGCCAGCAGCTCCAGACTAGCGGGAGGGCCAGGGTCCCAAGAGACCCAGTACTTC.

This clone was observed once. The rearrangement joins TRBV6-5 to TRBJ2-2; D gene ambiguous. V was pared by 6 bases and J by 4 bases, with 9 bases between. The CDR3 has 13 amino acids. Germline V gene sequence: CDR1 MNHEY, CDR2 SVGAGI. The CDR3 spells CASRPRSTGELFF. The CDR3, as DNA: TGTGCCAGCAGGCCGCGTAGCACCGGGGAGCTGTTTTTT.